Below are 26 T cell receptor beta chains sequenced from a single sample in a study of blood T cell repertoires in COVID-19. Produced via immunoSEQ multiplex PCR; TCRdb's table is partial and in-frame only. Here the sample spans tens of thousands of clones, 80% to 90% being singletons. Sequencing was carried out using peripheral blood. These receptors came from a woman aged 55-75 years with COVID-19, enrolled during active disease.

Concerning this clone: The sample carries other DNA sequences with the same CDR3. The rearrangement joins TRBV7-2 to TRBJ1-2, with TRBD1 as a possible D gene (6 bases). The germline gives CDR1 SGHTA, CDR2 FQGNSA. The CDR3 is 13 amino acids. Trimming took off 5 bases at V and 2 bases at J, with 9 bases between the two ends. The CDR3 here is CASSPQGNYGYTF. The CDR3 bases are TGTGCCAGCAGCCCCCAGGGGAACTATGGCTACACCTTC.

J is TRBJ2-1 and V is TRBV7-2, with D possibly TRBD2 on 6 matching bases. Germline values: CDR1 SGHTA, CDR2 FQGNSA. The CDR3 is 16 amino acids. V was pared by 2 bases and J by 8 bases, with 19 bases between. For the CDR3, the DNA is TGTGCCAGCAGCTTAAGGATGACTAGTGGATCATATGAGCAGTTCTTC. Translating gives CASSLRMTSGSYEQFF. Drawing the rest from reference TRBV7-2 and TRBJ2-1, the complete variable domain is GAGVSQSPSNKVTEKGKDVELRCDPISGHTALYWYRQSLGQGLEFLIYFQGNSAPDKSGLPSDRFSAERTGGSVSTLTIQRTQQEDSAVYLCASSLRMTSGSYEQFFGPGTRLTVL.

The J gene is TRBJ2-1, the V gene TRBV29-1, with D perhaps matching TRBD1 (5 bases). Trimming removed 6 bases from V and 15 bases from J, with 18 bases in between. Per germline, CDR1 SQVTM and CDR2 ANQGSEA. This CDR3 is built from 11 residues. This CDR3 reads CSVRQPTTPFF. The DNA of the CDR3 is TGCAGCGTCCGACAGCCCACCACACCGTTCTTC.

This clone was seen only a few times. CDR3 region: CASSPTGGYGYTF. Here the CDR3 DNA reads TGTGCCAGCAGTCCGACAGGGGGCTATGGCTACACCTTC. The chain uses TRBV27 and TRBJ1-2; 9 positions agree with TRBD1. CDR1 is MNHEY, CDR2 SMNVEV, per germline (reference sequence). V was pared by 5 bases and J by 4 bases, with 2 bases of the junction left unmatched. CDR3 size: 13 residues.

This sequence joins TRBV27 and TRBJ2-7, with D perhaps matching TRBD2 (6 bases). V lost 2 bases and J lost 2, with 7 bases in between. The germline V gene has CDR1 MNHEY and CDR2 SMNVEV (reference sequence). This CDR3 region has 13 residues. CDR3 coding DNA: TGTGCCAGCAGTTTACCGGGGGCCTACGAGCAGTACTTC. It translates to CASSLPGAYEQYF.

V and J are TRBV10-1 and TRBJ2-3; 10 nucleotides match TRBD2. The germline CDR1 and CDR2 sequences are WNHNN and SYGVQD (reference sequence). With V trimmed by 6 bases and J by 5 bases, 8 bases remained unmatched. This CDR3 has 15 amino acids. The DNA of the CDR3 is TGCGCCAGCAGCACCAGCGGGAGGGCAGTAGATACGCAGTATTTT. It encodes CASSTSGRAVDTQYF.

V usage is TRBV6-5 and J usage is TRBJ2-2; 7 bases align to TRBD2. Germline V gene lookup returns CDR1 MNHEY and CDR2 SVGAGI. The V and J ends lost 6 bases and 9 bases, in that order; junction bases with no gene match: 10. The CDR3 has 14 amino acids. The DNA for the CDR3 is TGTGCCAGCAGAGGCGGGAGCGCCCCAAGGGAGCTGTTTTTT. Encoded protein: CASRGGSAPRELFF.

The rearrangement joins TRBV30 to TRBJ1-2; 7 positions agree with TRBD1. This CDR3 spans 15 amino acids. Germline loops: CDR1 GTSNPN, CDR2 SVGIG (reference sequence). The J segment lost 1 base and the V segment lost 2 bases, leaving 7 bases of the junction unmatched. The CDR3 here is CAWSTRQGNNYGYTF. The CDR3 coding sequence is TGTGCCTGGAGTACGCGACAGGGCAATAACTATGGCTACACCTTC.

This clone was seen just once. The V call is TRBV5-1, the J call TRBJ1-2; 10 bases are a match to TRBD1. The V segment lost 0 bases and the J segment 5 bases; nucleotides outside the gene matches: 4. The germline CDR1 and CDR2 sequences are SGHRS and YFSETQ. There are 15 residues in the CDR3. This CDR3 is CASSLGQGAEYGYTF. The CDR3 DNA reads TGCGCCAGCAGCTTGGGACAGGGGGCCGAGTATGGCTACACCTTC.

The chain is built from TRBV12-5 and TRBJ2-7; D is unresolved. V lost 0 bases to trimming and J lost 2 bases, with 2 bases between them. Germline V lookup: CDR1 LGHNT, CDR2 FRNRAP. This CDR3 has 12 residues. CDR3 DNA sequence: TGTGCTAGTGGTTTGGTCGCCTACGAGCAGTACTTC. Protein product: CASGLVAYEQYF.

V usage is TRBV27 and J usage is TRBJ1-6; 11 positions match TRBD1. CDR3 length: 21 residues. Germline V gene sequence: CDR1 MNHEY, CDR2 SMNVEV (reference sequence). V lost 3 bases and J lost 7; bases outside the gene matches: 20. CDR3 loop: CASSFKGIPGQGVGWNSPLHF. The CDR3 DNA is TGTGCCAGCAGTTTTAAGGGGATACCGGGACAGGGGGTCGGGTGGAATTCACCCCTCCACTTT.

This chain uses TRBV9 with TRBJ2-3; 10 bases align to TRBD2. This CDR3 region has 15 residues. Losses at the gene ends were 4 bases for V and 5 bases for J; bases not matched to a gene: 7. Germline CDR1 reads SGDLS; CDR2 reads YYNGEE. This chain's CDR3 is CASSPGLAGEDTQYF. The CDR3 bases are TGTGCCAGCAGCCCCGGGCTAGCGGGAGAAGATACGCAGTATTTT.

V and J are TRBV13 and TRBJ1-4; no clear D. The germline V gene encodes CDR1 PRHDT and CDR2 FYEKMQ (reference sequence). This CDR3 has 14 amino acids. Trimming pared 5 bases from V and 8 bases from J, leaving 15 bases between. The CDR3 DNA sequence: TGTGCCAGCAGCCCGGTGGGCCGGGGAGAAAAACTGTTTTTT. This gives the protein CASSPVGRGEKLFF.

The V and J genes are TRBV19 and TRBJ2-7, with D unclear. Germline V gene lookup returns CDR1 LNHDA and CDR2 SQIVND (reference sequence). CDR3 size: 15 residues. V was clipped by 3 bases and J by 2 bases, with 14 bases between them. The CDR3 protein is CASSISYGSPYEQYF. CDR3 coding DNA: TGTGCCAGTAGTATTTCATACGGGTCCCCCTACGAGCAGTACTTC.

The chain couples TRBV10-3 to TRBJ2-1; D perhaps matches TRBD1 (6 bases). The CDR3 spans 13 residues. V was cut by 6 bases and J by 6 bases, with 12 bases left in between. Germline V CDR1 and CDR2: ENHRY, SYGVKD. This CDR3 reads CAISHRETNEQFF. CDR3 nucleotides: TGTGCCATCAGCCACAGGGAAACCAATGAGCAGTTCTTC.

This clone was recorded once. The CDR3 DNA follows: TGTGCCAGCAGCCAGGGTGGCCAGCCCCAGCATTTT. As protein: CASSQGGQPQHF. The genes are TRBV6-4 and TRBJ1-5, with D perhaps matching TRBD1 (5 bases). The CDR3 sequence is 12 residues long. Looked up from germline, CDR1 is MRHNA and CDR2 is SNTAGT. The ends were cut back, 6 bases at V and 7 bases at J, with 10 bases in the middle.

The chain has TRBV11-3 and TRBJ2-3, with D tentatively TRBD1 (5 bases). The CDR3 consists of 13 residues. Trimming pared 3 bases from V and 4 bases from J, leaving 8 bases between. Germline CDR1 reads SGHNT; CDR2 reads YENEEA. CDR3 amino acids: CASSLTDPDTQYF. The CDR3, as DNA: TGTGCCAGCAGCTTGACAGACCCAGATACGCAGTATTTT.

The chain recombines TRBV29-1 with TRBJ1-2; tentatively, D is TRBD1 (6 bases). The germline gives CDR1 SQVTM, CDR2 ANQGSEA. V was shortened by 7 bases and J by 8 bases, with 14 bases between the two germline ends. This CDR3 is 11 amino acids long. In DNA, the CDR3 is TGCAGCGCTGGTGACAGGTCCGGCTACACCTTC. Translated, it gives CSAGDRSGYTF.

This chain links TRBV3-1 (or the pseudogene TRBV3-2) with TRBJ2-7; D possibly corresponds to TRBD1 (6 bases). CDR3 length: 14 residues. Trimming left V 4 bases short and J 0 bases short, with 10 bases between. The germline V gene has CDR1 LGHDT and CDR2 YNNKEL (reference sequence). CDR3 sequence reads: CASSRRDNSYEQYF. CDR3 coding DNA: TGTGCCAGCAGCCGCCGGGACAACTCCTACGAGCAGTACTTC.

J is TRBJ2-7 and V is TRBV19; 11 bases fit TRBD1. The CDR3 runs 15 residues. Trimming at V came to 4 bases and at J to 3 bases, leaving 5 bases not matched to a gene. Germline lookup yields CDR1 LNHDA and CDR2 SQIVND (reference sequence). CDR3 amino acids: CASSTAGTGGYEQYF. The CDR3, as DNA: TGTGCCAGTAGTACAGCCGGGACAGGGGGCTACGAGCAGTACTTC.

The chain carries TRBV10-1 and TRBJ2-7; 12 nucleotides align to TRBD2. Germline V gene data show CDR1 as WNHNN and CDR2 as SYGVQD (reference sequence). The J segment lost 2 bases and the V segment lost 5 bases, leaving 7 bases of the junction unmatched. The CDR3 length is 16 residues. In DNA, the CDR3 is TGCGCCAGCAGTTCCCCCAGACTAGCGGGGGCCTACGAGCAGTACTTC. Translating gives CASSSPRLAGAYEQYF.

The chain has TRBV5-1 and TRBJ1-1; 8 bases map to TRBD1. This CDR3 contains 17 residues. CDR1 and CDR2 from the germline V gene are SGHRS and YFSETQ. J gave up 0 bases and V 0 bases, and 7 bases lay outside the gene matches. The CDR3 protein is CASSLVRTGRLNTEAFF. CDR3 coding DNA: TGCGCCAGCAGCTTGGTAAGGACAGGGAGATTGAACACTGAAGCTTTCTTT.

This chain links TRBV7-8 with TRBJ2-7; the D is unclear. The CDR3 totals 13 residues. Germline lookup yields CDR1 SGHVS and CDR2 FQNEAQ. The V end was cut by 1 base, the J end by 7 bases, with 11 bases between. The CDR3 reads CASSLGGAEEQYF. The DNA of the CDR3 is TGTGCCAGCAGCTTAGGAGGAGCTGAGGAGCAGTACTTC.

V gene TRBV19 combines with J gene TRBJ1-2, with D perhaps matching TRBD1 (6 bases). Trimming left V 11 bases short and J 5 bases short, with 12 bases between. The CDR3 length is 11 residues. Looked up from germline, CDR1 is LNHDA and CDR2 is SQIVND (reference sequence). For the CDR3, the DNA is TGTGCCGGGAGGGGGGCATATGGCTACACCTTC. Translation gives CAGRGAYGYTF.

The V call is TRBV6-5, the J call TRBJ2-5, with unresolved D. This CDR3 has 14 residues. The ends were cut back, 0 bases at V and 2 bases at J, with 7 bases in the middle. The germline V gene encodes CDR1 MNHEY and CDR2 SVGAGI. CDR3 in amino acids: CASSYSQAQETQYF. DNA of the CDR3: TGTGCCAGCAGTTACTCTCAAGCTCAAGAGACCCAGTACTTC.

The chain links TRBV29-1 to TRBJ1-2, with D unclear. CDR1 and CDR2 from the germline V gene are SQVTM and ANQGSEA. Trimming cost V 5 bases and J 7 bases, with 20 bases left between them. The CDR3 runs 14 residues. The CDR3 region is CSVTGSRLGGGYTF. DNA for the CDR3: TGCAGCGTTACCGGGTCCCGCTTAGGAGGTGGCTACACCTTC.